The sequence of this T cell receptor beta chain was determined in a study of Graves' ophthalmopathy and Graves' hyperthyroidism. The germline V gene encodes CDR1 LNHDA and CDR2 SQIVND (reference sequence). The V segment lost 4 bases and the J segment 7 bases; nucleotides outside the gene matches: 9. The CDR3 consists of 16 residues. Amplification targeted the TCR beta CDR3 regions, with RNA transcripts as the source material. An opening RT-PCR round employed HTBI primers and preceded a second-round multiplex PCR. MiXCR was run by TCRdb on the multiplex PCR reads, yielding one entry per CDR3 protein. The data contain around 1,200,000 distinct CDR3 sequences, about 38% of them seen just once; the ten biggest clones take up approximately 12%.

The receptor was isolated from an adult man with Graves' hyperthyroidism. Sequencing input: peripheral blood or thyroid tissue (not recorded which). The gene calls are TRBV19 and TRBJ2-2, with 10 bases matching TRBD1. The CDR3 bases are TGTGCCAGTAGTACTCGGACAGGGGGAGCGGTCGGGGAGCTGTTTTTT. It specifies CASSTRTGGAVGELFF.